This T cell receptor (beta chain) stems from a study of blood T cell repertoires in COVID-19. Trimming took 6 bases from V and 2 from J, leaving 14 bases between them. The germline V gene has CDR1 KGHSH and CDR2 LQKENI. The CDR3 covers 15 residues. Per the authors' pipeline: Nucleated cell number was recorded as an estimate derived from reference gene primer amplification. Sequencing was performed with immunoSEQ multiplex PCR; in TCRdb, only in-frame clones are kept and a portion is missing. That table supplies the V and J calls and clone size; D and trimming were determined from the DNA. The table records about 190,000 clones, roughly 78% of them present only once.

Sequencing used peripheral blood. This TCR was sampled from a woman aged 80 or over with active or convalescent COVID-19. The chain links TRBV18 to TRBJ1-5, with D tentatively TRBD1 (5 bases). The CDR3 reads CASSVGLGGNQPQHF. The CDR3, as DNA: TGTGCCAGCTCGGTGGGGTTAGGGGGCAATCAGCCCCAGCATTTT.